This T cell receptor (beta chain) was profiled in a study of Ad26.COV2.S vaccination and SARS-CoV-2 variants. Only in-frame clones appear in the TCRdb table, and some are missing; sequencing was by immunoSEQ multiplex PCR. The data show approximately 400,000 clones, roughly 94% seen once. CDR3 length: 16 amino acids. V was clipped by 6 bases and J by 0 bases, with 15 bases between them. Looked up from germline, CDR1 is SGHTA and CDR2 is FQGNSA. The chain carries TRBV7-2 and TRBJ2-1, with D perhaps TRBD1 (6 bases). The sequence derives from a human donor who had recovered from COVID-19. Sample: peripheral blood, taken after recovery from COVID-19. The CDR3: CASSSTTGSSYNEQFF. In nucleotides, the CDR3 is TGTGCCAGCAGTTCTACTACAGGGAGCTCCTACAATGAGCAGTTCTTC.